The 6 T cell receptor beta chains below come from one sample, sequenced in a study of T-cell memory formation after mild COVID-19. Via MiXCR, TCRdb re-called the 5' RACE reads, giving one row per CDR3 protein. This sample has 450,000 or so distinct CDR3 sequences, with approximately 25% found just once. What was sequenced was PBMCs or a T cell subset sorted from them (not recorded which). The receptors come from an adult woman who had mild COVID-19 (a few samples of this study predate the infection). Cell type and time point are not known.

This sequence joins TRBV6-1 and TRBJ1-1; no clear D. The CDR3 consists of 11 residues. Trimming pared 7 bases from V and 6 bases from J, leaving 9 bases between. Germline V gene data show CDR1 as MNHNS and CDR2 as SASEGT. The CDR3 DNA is TGTGCCAGCACCCTGTCCGCTGAAGCTTTCTTT. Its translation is CASTLSAEAFF.

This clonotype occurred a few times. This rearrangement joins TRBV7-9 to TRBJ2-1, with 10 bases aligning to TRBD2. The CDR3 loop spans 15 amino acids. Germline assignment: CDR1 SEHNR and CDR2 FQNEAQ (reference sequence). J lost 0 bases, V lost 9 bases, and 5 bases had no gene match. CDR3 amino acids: CASHPSGSSYNEQFF. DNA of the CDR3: TGTGCCAGTCACCCTAGCGGGAGCTCCTACAATGAGCAGTTCTTC.

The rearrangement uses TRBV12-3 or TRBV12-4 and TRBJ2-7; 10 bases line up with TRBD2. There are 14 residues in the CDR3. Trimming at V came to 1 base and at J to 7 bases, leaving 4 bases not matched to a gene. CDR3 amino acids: CASSLGLAGWEQYF. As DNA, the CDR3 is TGTGCCAGCAGTTTAGGACTAGCGGGCTGGGAGCAGTACTTC.

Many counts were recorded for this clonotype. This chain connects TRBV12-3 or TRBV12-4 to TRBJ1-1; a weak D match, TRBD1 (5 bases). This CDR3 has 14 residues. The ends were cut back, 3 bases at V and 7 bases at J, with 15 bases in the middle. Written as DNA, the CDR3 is TGTGCCAGCAGTTTCGAGGTTCGGGGGGTTGAAGCTTTCTTT. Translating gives CASSFEVRGVEAFF.

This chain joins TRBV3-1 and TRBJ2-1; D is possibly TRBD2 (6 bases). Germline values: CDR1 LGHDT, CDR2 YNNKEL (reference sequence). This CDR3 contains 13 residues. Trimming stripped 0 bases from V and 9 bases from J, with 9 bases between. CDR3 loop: CASSQDGGSEQFF. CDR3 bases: TGTGCCAGCAGCCAAGATGGGGGGAGTGAGCAGTTCTTC.

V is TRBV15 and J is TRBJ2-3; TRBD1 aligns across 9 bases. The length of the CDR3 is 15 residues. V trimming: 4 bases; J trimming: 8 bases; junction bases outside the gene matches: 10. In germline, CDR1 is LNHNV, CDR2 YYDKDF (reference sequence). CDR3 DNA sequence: TGTGCCACCAGCAAGTCCGGGACAGGGAAACTTACGCAGTATTTT. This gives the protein CATSKSGTGKLTQYF.